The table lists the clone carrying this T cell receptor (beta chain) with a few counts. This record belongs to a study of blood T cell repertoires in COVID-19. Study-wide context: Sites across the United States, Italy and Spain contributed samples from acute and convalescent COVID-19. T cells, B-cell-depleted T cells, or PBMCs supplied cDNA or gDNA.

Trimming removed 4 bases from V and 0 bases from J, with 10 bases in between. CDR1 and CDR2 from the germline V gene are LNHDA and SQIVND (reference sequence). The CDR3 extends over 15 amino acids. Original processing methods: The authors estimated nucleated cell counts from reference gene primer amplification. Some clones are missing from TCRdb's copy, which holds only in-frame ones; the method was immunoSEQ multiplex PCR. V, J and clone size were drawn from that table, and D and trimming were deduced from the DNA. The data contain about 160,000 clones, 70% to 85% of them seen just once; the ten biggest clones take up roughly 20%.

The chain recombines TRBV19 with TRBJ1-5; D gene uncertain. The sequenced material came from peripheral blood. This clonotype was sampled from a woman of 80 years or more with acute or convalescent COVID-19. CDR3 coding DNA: TGTGCCAGTAGTAGAGGCGATTATAGCAATCAGCCCCAGCATTTT. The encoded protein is CASSRGDYSNQPQHF.